Given below is one TCR beta chain in context. Its antigen remains unidentified. Base qualities are missing; no much larger clone stands one base away. From the cysteine through the phenylalanine, the CDR3 covers 13 amino acids. Just the 39-base CDR3 DNA is kept, in frame starting at base 1. Compared with germline, V lacks 3 bases and J lacks 10 bases; bases without a gene match: 6. Looking up the germline V gene yields CDR1 SGHRS and CDR2 YFSETQ. Without any cell sorting, total RNA and DNA were extracted together from around 20-30 mg of bulk tissue using the AllPrep DNA/RNA mini kit. Between November 2015 and 2016, a few patients in China with histopathologically diagnosed primary liver carcinoma had surgical resection. At the time of sampling, the patients were treatment-naive and had chronic HBV infection. Each tumor was sampled at five spatially separated regions: the tumor centre plus the superior, inferior, left-lateral and right-lateral poles. Histology showed that every tumor sample contained more than 80% viable tumor cells. Pieces of fresh tumor and adjacent tissue were cut in half, with one half kept in RNAlater at -80 degrees C and the other half sent for histology.

This sample is drawn from a study of tumor-infiltrating lymphocytes in primary liver carcinoma (TCRdb year 2017). Study-level background: Of the five patients, three men and two women aged 30 to 69 years, four had hepatocellular carcinoma and one had combined HCC and intrahepatic cholangiocarcinoma. For each liver tumor, the study sampled five regions along with adjacent normal tissue and blood, and applied TCRbeta repertoire sequencing, expression microarrays and whole-exome sequencing. Samples yielded roughly 3.5 to 8 million productive TCRbeta reads; read depth did not differ significantly between tissue types. A total of about 35 specimens from 5 patients went through TCRbeta repertoire sequencing, namely 25 tumor regions, 5 adjacent noncancerous liver tissues and 5 peripheral blood samples. To link TCRbeta repertoire diversity to the local molecular phenotype, the approximately 24 tumor region samples were profiled with Agilent mRNA microarrays. Tumors of the five patients were stage T1-T3 N0M0 with maximum diameters of 4.2 to 10 cm. Reproducibility between technical replicate repertoires was high, with correlation coefficients above 0.95 and mean shared-clone rates approximately 0.9.

The full study reports these points: Comparison of CD4+ and CD8+ T cell repertoires was precluded by the use of bulk unsorted samples. Only the TCR beta chain was sequenced, so true repertoire diversity is likely underestimated because unpaired alpha chains were not captured. The top 250 clones made up a significantly larger repertoire fraction in tumors than in blood (p = 0.039). With just 4 or 5 patients in the study, the authors point out that the findings should be validated in a larger study. Pairs of tumor regions showed greater repertoire overlap (mean roughly 35%) than tumor-adjacent pairs (roughly 17%) or tumor-blood pairs (approximately 15%), which is consistent with antigen-driven expansion. Just about 7.5-24% of top clones turned up in all five regions of a tumor, which suggests spatial heterogeneity among tumor-infiltrating T cells.

TCRbeta-specific cDNA was reverse-transcribed from about 0.45 ug total RNA using a constant-region primer and ProtoScript II reverse transcriptase. Three nested multiplex PCR rounds, following a slightly modified ARM-PCR procedure, were used to build the TCRbeta libraries. Each of the first two PCR rounds ran for approximately 10 cycles using multiplex TRBV1-TRBV30 forward primers together with a Cbeta reverse primer. Sample barcodes and Illumina adapters were added in a final 25-cycle PCR using Deep VentR polymerase. Amplicons of 200-500 bp were gel-purified with a QIAquick gel extraction kit before sequencing. An Illumina HiSeq 2500 was used to sequence the TCRbeta amplicons with 250-bp paired-end reads. As for the original processing: Reads were quality-trimmed with Trimmomatic v0.33, and paired reads were merged with FLASH v1.2.11 to recover full CDR3 sequences. V, D and J germline segments were assigned to the rearranged TCRbeta sequences using MiGEC v1.2.1b. VDJtools v1.0.0 computed clonotype statistics and Shannon-Wiener diversity indices. Except for diversity analysis, only the 250 most abundant clonotypes of each sample were used in subsequent analyses to reduce sampling bias. Using fastp trimming at Q25 and MiXCR clonotype assembly, TCRdb reanalyzed the public sequencing data and kept in-frame beta chains. A single entry per CDR3 protein holds the most common genes and DNA from its merged rows. TCRdb, not the authors, supplied the V and J calls. In this sample the table shows 100,000 or so distinct CDR3 sequences, 65% to 75% of which occur a single time. 12% of the sample is held by the ten biggest clonotypes.

Sample: liver tumor tissue from sampling region 2. The intended sense of this specimen's cell subset or site label: tumor region T2, inferior pole. The chain was built from TRBV5-1 and TRBJ1-4; 7 bases in the junction line up with TRBD1. The sequence derives from a woman in her sixties with primary liver carcinoma and hepatitis B virus infection. The CDR3 is CASSSGTAGKLFF. The sequence in DNA is TGCGCCAGCAGCTCGGGGACAGCCGGAAAACTGTTTTTT. Where the CDR3 stops, the reference TRBV5-1 and TRBJ1-4 genes take over; the full variable domain is KAGVTQTPRYLIKTRGQQVTLSCSPISGHRSVSWYQQTPGQGLQFLFEYFSETQRNKGNFPGRFSGRQFSNSRSEMNVSTLELGDSALYLCASSSGTAGKLFFGSGTQLSVL.